A single sample gave rise to the 5 T cell receptor beta chains below, sequenced in a study of cytomegalovirus exposure and HLA in healthy donors. In the PCR, 60 Vbeta and 13 Jbeta primers were used. Repertoires were generated with immunoSEQ multiplex PCR, while TCRdb's copy carries only in-frame clones and drops some. This sample has about 44,000 clones; around 87% occur once, and the top ten carry 6.5% to 9.5%. Sequences were obtained from PBMCs. These TCRs come from a woman in her 40s in good health and CMV-seropositive.

This chain joins TRBV19 and TRBJ2-7; 8 bases align to TRBD2. Germline V gene data show CDR1 as LNHDA and CDR2 as SQIVND (reference sequence). Trimming at V came to 5 bases and at J to 2 bases, leaving 8 bases not matched to a gene. The CDR3 consists of 15 residues. The chain's CDR3 is CASSPGLAGTYEQYF. The CDR3 bases are TGTGCCAGTAGTCCCGGACTAGCCGGAACCTACGAGCAGTACTTC.

The rearrangement joins TRBV10-3 to TRBJ2-3; 8 bases agree with TRBD2. Per the germline V gene, CDR1 is ENHRY and CDR2 is SYGVKD. With V trimmed by 5 bases and J by 0 bases, 1 base remained unmatched. This CDR3 spans 14 amino acids. CDR3 amino acids: CAISLAGSTDTQYF. The CDR3 DNA follows: TGTGCCATCAGTTTAGCGGGGAGCACAGATACGCAGTATTTT.

The V call is TRBV28, the J call TRBJ2-1, with D maybe TRBD1 (6 bases). V lost 6 bases, J lost 2 bases, and 11 bases lay in between. Per the germline V gene, CDR1 is MDHEN and CDR2 is SYDVKM. The CDR3 consists of 14 residues. DNA for the CDR3: TGTGCCAGCAGCCTGGACAGAACCTACAATGAGCAGTTCTTC. It yields the protein CASSLDRTYNEQFF.

In this sample, this clone turned up a few times. The rearrangement joins TRBV11-2 to TRBJ2-1, with D perhaps TRBD2 (5 bases). The CDR3 has 15 amino acids. V lost 2 bases and J lost 3, with 11 bases in between. The germline V gene has CDR1 SGHAT and CDR2 FQNNGV. CDR3 DNA sequence: TGTGCCAGCAGCTTAACGGGATCCTTCTACAATGAGCAGTTCTTC. The encoded protein is CASSLTGSFYNEQFF.

The rearrangement uses TRBV13 and TRBJ2-6; D gene unclear. V lost 2 bases to trimming and J lost 3 bases, with 8 bases between them. The CDR3 has 15 residues. Germline V lookup: CDR1 PRHDT, CDR2 FYEKMQ (reference sequence). The chain's CDR3 is CASSLPLGGANVLTF. CDR3 nucleotides: TGTGCCAGCAGCTTACCCCTAGGTGGGGCCAACGTCCTGACTTTC.